This TCR beta chain was sequenced in a study of cytomegalovirus exposure and HLA in healthy donors. General observations from the study: The dataset shows that most TCR sequences were rare, while some public TCRs occurred in many donors. Association of 16,951 TCR beta sequences with HLA alleles was found at 0.05 false discovery rate in a later analysis. There was a cluster of highly shared sequence variants that was likely a sequencing artifact.

V lost 5 bases to trimming and J lost 0 bases, with 13 bases between them. CDR3 size: 15 residues. Germline CDR1 reads SEHNR; CDR2 reads FQNEAQ (reference sequence). A note on this clone: The antigen is undetermined.

60 Vbeta and 13 Jbeta primers were used in PCR. In the authors' workflow: An analysis performed later counted about 80 million unique TCR beta chains (roughly 11 million of them shared). Sequencing was performed with immunoSEQ multiplex PCR; in TCRdb, only in-frame clones are kept and a portion is missing. D and trimming were read from the DNA, whereas the V and J calls and clone size are those reported in that table. The sample includes 100,000 to 150,000 clones, about four fifths of them seen just once. The origin of this receptor is a man aged 25-45 years in good health and CMV-seronegative. The V call is TRBV7-9, the J call TRBJ1-1; D remains ambiguous. The sequenced sample consisted of PBMCs. In DNA, the CDR3 is TGTGCCAGCAGCCTTTTACGAGGTATGAACACTGAAGCTTTCTTT. Translation gives CASSLLRGMNTEAFF. The full variable domain, rest sourced from reference TRBV7-9 and TRBJ1-1, is DTGVSQNPRHKITKRGQNVTFRCDPISEHNRLYWYRQTLGQGPEFLTYFQNEAQLEKSRLLSDRFSAERPKGSFSTLEIQRTEQGDSAMYLCASSLLRGMNTEAFFGQGTRLTVV.